The 16 T cell receptor beta chains below come from one sample, sequenced in a study of T-cell reconstitution after alpha-beta-depleted transplantation in children (dated by TCRdb to 2015 to 2016). Library method: PCR. Reads for this sample came from an Illumina HiSeq 2500. TCR library preparation used molecular barcoding, with unique molecular identifiers applied to normalize quantification of the TCRbeta repertoire. TCRdb reanalyzed the raw reads on its own, using fastp at Q25 for trimming and MiXCR for clone calling, and kept in-frame beta chains. A single entry per CDR3 protein holds the most common genes and DNA from its merged rows. The sample records some 200,000 distinct CDR3 sequences, approximately 8.4% of which are singletons. Less than 40% of the sample rests with the top ten. The treatment or condition tag for this specimen amounts to: allogeneic hematopoietic cell transplantation with graft depleted of TCRalphabeta T cells and CD19 B cells.

This sample comprised PBMCs, mostly from graft donor cells, obtained 360 days after TCRalphabeta/CD19-depleted stem cell transplant. Every receptor here comes from a male patient between 2 and 10 years old who had a stem cell transplant for acute myeloid leukemia, so the T cells may come from the graft donor.

In this sample, this clonotype turned up many times. The chain carries TRBV29-1 and TRBJ2-1; D may match TRBD1 or TRBD2 (5 bases each). The V gene's germline CDR1 is SQVTM and CDR2 ANQGSEA. Trimming pared 6 bases from V and 6 bases from J, leaving 24 bases between. The CDR3 has 16 residues. CDR3 sequence reads: CSVPGVGTFYTNEQFF. The CDR3 coding sequence is TGCAGCGTGCCCGGAGTGGGGACCTTCTACACCAATGAGCAGTTCTTC.

This clonotype was counted between two and nine times. The chain employs TRBV6-5 and TRBJ1-2; 8 nucleotides line up with TRBD1. The CDR3 totals 16 residues. Germline V CDR1 and CDR2: MNHEY, SVGAGI. Losses at the gene ends were 2 bases for V and 3 bases for J; bases not matched to a gene: 8. The CDR3 is CASSYPRQGSDYGYTF. The CDR3 nucleotides are TGTGCCAGCAGTTACCCCAGACAGGGGAGTGACTATGGCTACACCTTC.

The table lists this clonotype with many counts. The chain employs TRBV5-1 and TRBJ2-3; 7 bases are shared with TRBD1. Germline V lookup: CDR1 SGHRS, CDR2 YFSETQ. The length of the CDR3 is 14 residues. The J segment lost 3 bases and the V segment lost 6 bases, leaving 7 bases of the junction unmatched. CDR3 amino acids: CASTSGTATDTQYF. CDR3 coding DNA: TGCGCCAGCACCTCCGGGACAGCAACAGATACGCAGTATTTT.

The table lists this clonotype with many counts. The V gene is TRBV5-1, the J gene TRBJ1-4, with 10 positions matching TRBD1. V gave up 4 bases and J gave up 7 bases; unmatched junction bases: 7. Germline CDR1 reads SGHRS; CDR2 reads YFSETQ. This CDR3 is built from 15 residues. The CDR3 region has the DNA TGCGCCAGCAGCCCGGGACAGGGGTATCGTGAAAAACTGTTTTTT. Translation gives CASSPGQGYREKLFF.

CDR3: CASSLLAAYGYNEQFF. CDR3 in DNA: TGTGCCAGCAGCTTACTAGCAGCATACGGTTACAATGAGCAGTTCTTC. V is TRBV7-8 and J is TRBJ2-1, with a weak D call TRBD2 (5 bases). The CDR3 runs to 16 residues. V was clipped by 2 bases and J by 4 bases, with 15 bases between them. The V gene's germline CDR1 is SGHVS and CDR2 FQNEAQ.

The V call is TRBV12-3 or TRBV12-4, the J call TRBJ1-4, with TRBD1 matching over 7 bases. CDR3 length: 15 amino acids. Trimming took 7 bases from V and 4 from J; bases not matched to a gene: 9. CDR3 DNA: TGTGCCAGCACCCAAGGGACAGCTATTAATGAAAAACTGTTTTTT. This gives the protein CASTQGTAINEKLFF.

The chain combines TRBV29-1 with TRBJ2-5; TRBD1 is a possible D gene (5 bases). Per germline, CDR1 SQVTM and CDR2 ANQGSEA. With 4 bases removed from V and 0 bases from J, the gap between germline ends came to 15 bases. The CDR3 totals 15 residues. The CDR3 is CSVADSTIHQETQYF. CDR3 DNA sequence: TGCAGCGTTGCCGACAGCACCATCCACCAAGAGACCCAGTACTTC.

In its sample, this clonotype was seen many times. This chain joins TRBV5-1 and TRBJ2-1; either TRBD1 or TRBD2 may fit D (6 bases each). The CDR3 has 15 residues. Between the trimmed V and J ends, which lost 3 bases and 12 bases, there was a span of 22 bases. In germline, CDR1 is SGHRS, CDR2 YFSETQ. The CDR3 here is CASSSGGGGKRGQFF. The CDR3, as DNA: TGCGCCAGCAGCTCTGGCGGAGGGGGAAAGAGAGGGCAGTTCTTC. Filled out from reference TRBV5-1 and TRBJ2-1, the complete variable domain reads KAGVTQTPRYLIKTRGQQVTLSCSPISGHRSVSWYQQTPGQGLQFLFEYFSETQRNKGNFPGRFSGRQFSNSRSEMNVSTLELGDSALYLCASSSGGGGKRGQFFGPGTRLTVL.

This clonotype showed up just a few times. Since a much larger clone is just one base distant, this may be a read error. The CDR3 carries no conserved terminal phenylalanine or tryptophan, so it likely arises from a read error. This chain connects TRBV7-2 to TRBJ2-1, with 8 bases lining up with TRBD2. The CDR3 is made up of 13 amino acids. Germline-derived CDR1 and CDR2 are SGHTA and FQGNSA. V lost 5 bases, J lost 12 bases, and 9 bases stayed unmatched. CDR3 sequence: CASSLTSGFGQFS. The CDR3 nucleotides are TGTGCCAGCAGCCTCACTAGCGGATTTGGGCAGTTCTCC.

The chain combines TRBV29-1 with TRBJ2-7, with D hard to call. V lost 2 bases and J lost 1, with 6 bases in between. The CDR3 loop spans 12 amino acids. The germline CDR1 and CDR2 sequences are SQVTM and ANQGSEA. Here the CDR3 DNA reads TGCAGCGTTGAATCCGGGTCCTACGAGCAGTACTTC. Its protein product is CSVESGSYEQYF.

There are a few counts of this clonotype. V and J are TRBV20-1 and TRBJ1-1; D not certain. Trimming removed 0 bases from V and 0 bases from J, with 17 bases in between. The CDR3 is made up of 17 amino acids. Germline V gene sequence: CDR1 DFQATT, CDR2 SNEGSKA (reference sequence). The CDR3 DNA reads as TGCAGTGCTAGAGACTTGGTTCGAGGTGGTCTGAACACTGAAGCTTTCTTT. It encodes CSARDLVRGGLNTEAFF.

This clonotype was seen only a few times. The rearrangement links TRBV20-1 to TRBJ2-1; TRBD2 matches 7 bases. V lost 0 bases and J lost 0; bases outside the gene matches: 2. Germline V gene lookup returns CDR1 DFQATT and CDR2 SNEGSKA (reference sequence). The CDR3 is made up of 15 amino acids. CDR3 loop: CSAREGEGSYNEQFF. CDR3 DNA sequence: TGCAGTGCTAGAGAGGGGGAGGGCTCCTACAATGAGCAGTTCTTC.

The DNA of the CDR3 is TGTGCCAGCAGCTTAAGAGCGGGAGAGGAAGTTTACGAGCAGTACTTC. Translation gives CASSLRAGEEVYEQYF. The chain uses TRBV7-2 and TRBJ2-7; TRBD2 aligns across 8 bases. Germline V gene lookup returns CDR1 SGHTA and CDR2 FQGNSA. The junction had 10 bases not matched to a gene; V was cut back by 2 bases and J by 4 bases. The CDR3 totals 16 residues.

This clonotype showed up many times. The gene calls are TRBV20-1 and TRBJ1-5, with 8 bases identical to TRBD1. The CDR3 totals 14 residues. The ends lost 7 bases at V and 4 bases at J; junction bases unmatched: 9. Germline lookup yields CDR1 DFQATT and CDR2 SNEGSKA (reference sequence). The CDR3 DNA sequence: TGCAGTGTCATGGACAGGGTGGGGAATCAGCCCCAGCATTTT. This sequence encodes CSVMDRVGNQPQHF.

The chain carries TRBV4-2 and TRBJ2-2; D gene unclear. V shed 4 bases and J shed 3 bases, with 15 bases lying between them. The CDR3 covers 16 residues. From germline, CDR1 is LGHNA and CDR2 YNFKEQ. Here the CDR3 DNA reads TGTGCCAGCAGCCGAGGTCAGCGTATTTACACCGGGGAGCTGTTTTTT. It yields the protein CASSRGQRIYTGELFF.

This clonotype was found many times. The DNA for the CDR3 is TGTGCCAGCAGCTTAAAAGCAGGAACCTACAATGAGCAGTTCTTC. Protein: CASSLKAGTYNEQFF. The chain uses TRBV7-3 and TRBJ2-1; D remains ambiguous. The CDR3 spans 15 residues. V was trimmed by 1 base and J by 2 bases, leaving 9 bases between them. Per germline, CDR1 SGHTA and CDR2 FQGTGA.